This T cell receptor beta chain was obtained from a study of blood T cell repertoires in COVID-19. As for the study in general: The study drew acute and convalescent COVID-19 samples from the United States, Italy and Spain. The cDNA or gDNA used as material had been derived from T cells, B-cell-depleted T cells, or PBMCs.

Original processing methods: Nucleated cell number was recorded as an estimate derived from reference gene primer amplification. TCRdb keeps only in-frame clones here, not all; method: immunoSEQ multiplex PCR. V, J and clone size reflect that table, while D and trimming were determined from the DNA. The table lists 180,000 or so clones, 85% to 90% of them singletons. This CDR3 contains 16 residues. The V and J ends lost 1 base and 0 bases respectively, with 12 bases between them. Germline CDR1 and CDR2: LGHDT and YNNKEL (reference sequence). This chain joins TRBV3-1 (or the pseudogene TRBV3-2) and TRBJ1-1; D unclear. This receptor was obtained from a woman between 55 and 75 years old with acute or convalescent COVID-19. The sequenced material came from peripheral blood. CDR3 sequence reads: CASSQGGRHMNTEAFF. The CDR3 region has the DNA TGTGCCAGCAGCCAAGGAGGGCGCCACATGAACACTGAAGCTTTCTTT.